A selection of T cell receptor beta chains follows, all from one sample in a study of cytomegalovirus exposure and HLA in healthy donors. Using immunoSEQ multiplex PCR, the repertoire was profiled, and TCRdb retains in-frame clones only, with some absent. This sample has about 130,000 clones, with approximately 80% found just once. The sequenced sample was PBMCs. Receptors originate from a boy between 2 and 10 years old in good health and CMV-seronegative. Both conserved end residues are part of each CDR3. A D gene is named only where the DNA matches it firmly. Where a row states a size, it is once, few, many or the class of an expanded clone; other rows omit it.

TRBJ1-4,TRBV4-3,TRBD1,NA,CASSQVRQGEMRANEKLFF,TGCGCCAGCAGCCAAGTTAGACAGGGGGAAATGCGGGCTAATGAAAAACTGTTTTTT
TRBJ2-1,TRBV11-2,NA,NA,CASSYSGIGFF,TGTGCCAGCAGTTACAGCGGTATCGGGTTCTTC
TRBJ2-3,TRBV9,NA,NA,CASSVGAPSRTQYF,TGTGCCAGCAGCGTAGGGGCTCCAAGTCGCACGCAGTATTTT
TRBJ2-1,TRBV7-9,TRBD1,few,CASSDRALSYNEQFF,TGTGCCAGCTCCGACAGGGCCCTTTCCTACAATGAGCAGTTCTTC
TRBJ1-5,TRBV2,TRBD1,few,CASQGGNQPQHF,TGTGCCAGCCAGGGGGGTAATCAGCCCCAGCATTTT
TRBJ2-1,TRBV7-9,NA,NA,CASTKQRSSYNEQFF,TGTGCCAGCACCAAACAGCGGAGCTCCTACAATGAGCAGTTCTTC
TRBJ2-3,TRBV9,TRBD2,NA,CASSVTSGGFTDTQYF,TGTGCCAGCAGCGTAACCAGCGGGGGTTTCACAGATACGCAGTATTTT
TRBJ1-6,TRBV4-1,NA,NA,CASSQEGTSYSPLHF,TGCGCCAGCAGCCAAGAAGGGACAAGCTATTCACCCCTCCACTTT
TRBJ2-7,TRBV7-8,TRBD1,NA,CASSSWARQGSSYEQYF,TGTGCCAGCAGCTCCTGGGCCAGACAGGGGAGCTCCTACGAGCAGTACTTC
TRBJ2-1,TRBV4-3,TRBD2,NA,CASSQDGGASYNEQFF,TGCGCCAGCAGCCAAGACGGGGGGGCCTCCTACAATGAGCAGTTCTTC
TRBJ1-5,TRBV9,NA,NA,CASSVAGSPGSAQHF,TGTGCCAGCAGCGTAGCGGGAAGCCCTGGGTCGGCCCAGCATTTT
TRBJ2-7,TRBV7-2,TRBD2,once,CASSLGTGGGFSYEQYF,TGTGCCAGCAGCTTAGGGACTGGCGGGGGTTTCTCCTACGAGCAGTACTTC
TRBJ2-5,TRBV5-1,TRBD2,NA,CASRRGYQETQYF,TGCGCCAGCAGGCGGGGGTACCAAGAGACCCAGTACTTC
TRBJ2-7,TRBV19,NA,NA,CASSIEGHTYEQYF,TGTGCCAGTAGTATAGAGGGACATACGTACGAGCAGTACTTC
TRBJ1-2,TRBV9,NA,NA,CASSITPHPTNYGYTF,TGTGCCAGCAGTATCACACCGCACCCAACTAACTATGGCTACACCTTC
TRBJ2-3,TRBV19,TRBD2,NA,CASSLAGIGTDTQYF,TGTGCCAGCAGTTTAGCGGGAATTGGCACAGATACGCAGTATTTT
TRBJ2-1,TRBV6-1,TRBD2,NA,CASSGRGGNYNEQFF,TGTGCCAGCAGTGGTCGGGGGGGGAACTACAATGAGCAGTTCTTC
TRBJ2-4,TRBV7-2,TRBD2,NA,CASSLGVAGVAKNIQYF,TGTGCCAGCAGCTTAGGCGTAGCGGGGGTAGCCAAAAACATTCAGTACTTC
TRBJ1-1,TRBV5-6,TRBD1,NA,CASSPTGATEAFF,TGTGCCAGCAGCCCTACAGGGGCCACTGAAGCTTTCTTT
TRBJ1-1,TRBV5-6,NA,NA,CASSLAGPTEAFF,TGTGCCAGCAGCTTGGCAGGTCCCACTGAAGCTTTCTTT
TRBJ2-1,TRBV9,TRBD1,NA,CASSGDRVREQFF,TGTGCCAGCAGTGGGGACAGGGTACGAGAGCAGTTCTTC
TRBJ2-6,TRBV4-2,NA,NA,CASSLQGLKNVLTF,TGTGCCAGCAGCCTTCAGGGGCTCAAGAACGTCCTGACTTTC
TRBJ1-1,TRBV19,TRBD1,NA,CASISRDREAFF,TGTGCCAGTATATCCAGGGACAGAGAAGCTTTCTTT
TRBJ1-2,TRBV11-2,NA,NA,CASSPGTTTSSNTF,TGTGCCAGCAGCCCCGGGACAACGACTTCCAGTAACACCTTC
TRBJ1-5,TRBV10-3,TRBD1,NA,CAISADRDNQPQHF,TGTGCCATCAGTGCTGACAGGGACAATCAGCCCCAGCACTTT
TRBJ1-5,TRBV4-2,NA,NA,CASSQDPGFSNQPQHF,TGTGCCAGCAGCCAAGATCCCGGGTTTAGCAATCAGCCCCAGCATTTT
TRBJ2-6,TRBV14,NA,NA,CASSQESDRSSSGANVLTF,TGTGCCAGCAGCCAAGAATCAGACAGGTCCTCCTCTGGGGCCAACGTCCTGACTTTC
TRBJ2-2,TRBV19,NA,medium-sized,CASSTSTGTGELFF,TGTGCCAGTAGTACTTCGACAGGTACCGGGGAGCTGTTTTTT
TRBJ1-3,TRBV19,NA,NA,CATRGGNTIYF,TGTGCCACCCGGGGAGGAAACACCATATATTTT
TRBJ2-6,TRBV6-4,NA,NA,CASSESDDLGANVLTF,TGTGCCAGCAGTGAGTCCGACGACTTGGGGGCCAACGTCCTGACTTTC
TRBJ1-1,TRBV18,NA,NA,CASSGDGSLEAFF,TGTGCCAGCTCCGGGGACGGGAGCCTTGAAGCTTTCTTT
TRBJ1-1,TRBV28,TRBD1,NA,CASSVPSGGRTEAFF,TGTGCCAGCAGTGTACCCTCAGGGGGCCGCACTGAAGCTTTCTTT
TRBJ1-1,TRBV9,TRBD1,NA,CASSLTGTGERAFF,TGTGCCAGCAGCCTCACTGGGACAGGGGAACGGGCTTTCTTT
TRBJ1-1,TRBV5-1,TRBD1,NA,CASSLRTGKNTEAFF,TGCGCCAGCAGCTTGCGGACAGGGAAGAACACTGAAGCTTTCTTT
TRBJ1-1,TRBV29-1,NA,NA,CSVGSNTEAFF,TGCAGCGTCGGGAGTAACACTGAAGCTTTCTTT
TRBJ1-1,TRBV7-6,NA,NA,CASSFGEEAEAFF,TGTGCCAGCAGCTTCGGGGAAGAGGCTGAAGCTTTCTTT
TRBJ1-2,TRBV9,NA,NA,CASSVATSGSYGYTF,TGTGCCAGCAGCGTAGCTACCTCCGGTAGCTATGGCTACACCTTC
TRBJ2-5,TRBV5-4,TRBD2,NA,CASGNRSGGETQYF,TGTGCCAGCGGAAACCGGAGCGGGGGAGAGACCCAGTACTTC
TRBJ2-1,TRBV10-1,NA,NA,CASSEARGGNEQFF,TGCGCCAGCAGTGAAGCCCGCGGCGGGAATGAGCAGTTCTTC
TRBJ1-3,TRBV5-4,TRBD1,NA,CASSRQGTSSGNTIYF,TGTGCCAGCAGCCGACAGGGAACTAGCTCTGGAAACACCATATATTTT
TRBJ2-3,TRBV19,TRBD1,NA,CASSLGTGGGTDTQYF,TGTGCCAGTAGTCTCGGGACAGGGGGCGGCACAGATACGCAGTATTTT
TRBJ2-3,TRBV7-3,NA,NA,CASSLEDTQYF,TGTGCCAGCAGCTTGGAGGATACGCAGTATTTT
TRBJ2-2,TRBV11-3,NA,NA,CASSPTSSTGELFF,TGTGCCAGCAGCCCTACGTCGAGCACCGGGGAGCTGTTTTTT
TRBJ2-1,TRBV4-2,NA,NA,CASSPDRPSYNEQFF,TGTGCCAGCAGCCCAGACAGGCCCTCCTACAATGAGCAGTTCTTC
TRBJ2-7,TRBV4-3,TRBD1,NA,CASSQDPGTGSHEQYF,TGCGCCAGCAGCCAAGATCCGGGGACAGGGTCCCACGAGCAGTACTTC
TRBJ2-6,TRBV15,NA,few,CATSRDSGAGANVLTF,TGTGCCACCAGCAGAGATTCGGGGGCTGGGGCCAACGTCCTGACTTTC
TRBJ2-4,TRBV4-2,TRBD2,NA,CASSQDRTSGNIQYF,TGTGCCAGCAGCCAAGATAGAACTAGCGGAAACATTCAGTACTTC
TRBJ1-1,TRBV13,NA,NA,CASSTDSNTEAFF,TGTGCCAGCAGCACGGACAGTAACACTGAAGCTTTCTTT
TRBJ1-1,TRBV6-1,NA,NA,CASSQTVNTEAFF,TGTGCCAGCAGCCAAACAGTGAACACTGAAGCTTTCTTT
TRBJ2-5,TRBV5-1,TRBD1,NA,CASSFSGGSWAETQYF,TGCGCCAGCAGCTTCTCAGGGGGCTCATGGGCTGAGACCCAGTACTTC
TRBJ2-5,TRBV9,NA,NA,CASKKGSGKQETQYF,TGTGCCAGCAAGAAGGGTAGCGGTAAGCAAGAGACCCAGTACTTC
TRBJ2-6,TRBV6-4,TRBD1,NA,CASSSTGGGANVLTF,TGTGCCAGCAGTTCTACAGGGGGTGGGGCCAACGTCCTGACTTTC
TRBJ1-1,TRBV5-1,NA,once,CASSWQSQGRLGTEAFF,TGCGCCAGCAGCTGGCAAAGCCAGGGTCGGTTGGGCACTGAAGCTTTCTTT
TRBJ2-1,TRBV6-5,NA,NA,CASSYLIGGPNEQFF,TGTGCCAGCAGTTACCTTATCGGGGGGCCCAATGAGCAGTTCTTC
TRBJ2-2,TRBV4-1,NA,once,CASSQGGGTGTTGELFF,TGCGCCAGCAGCCAAGGGGGCGGGACCGGGACCACCGGGGAGCTGTTTTTT
TRBJ2-7,TRBV27,TRBD1,NA,CASRGDSSYEQYF,TGTGCCAGCAGGGGGGACAGCTCCTACGAGCAGTACTTC
TRBJ1-1,TRBV4-1,NA,NA,CASSHRGQTEAFF,TGCGCCAGCAGCCACAGGGGTCAGACTGAAGCTTTCTTT
TRBJ1-3,TRBV7-3,NA,NA,CASSPGVPGNTIYF,TGTGCCAGCAGCCCGGGAGTTCCGGGAAACACCATATATTTT
TRBJ2-1,TRBV6-6,TRBD1,NA,CASSSGTGKINEQFF,TGTGCCAGCAGCTCCGGGACAGGGAAGATCAATGAGCAGTTCTTC